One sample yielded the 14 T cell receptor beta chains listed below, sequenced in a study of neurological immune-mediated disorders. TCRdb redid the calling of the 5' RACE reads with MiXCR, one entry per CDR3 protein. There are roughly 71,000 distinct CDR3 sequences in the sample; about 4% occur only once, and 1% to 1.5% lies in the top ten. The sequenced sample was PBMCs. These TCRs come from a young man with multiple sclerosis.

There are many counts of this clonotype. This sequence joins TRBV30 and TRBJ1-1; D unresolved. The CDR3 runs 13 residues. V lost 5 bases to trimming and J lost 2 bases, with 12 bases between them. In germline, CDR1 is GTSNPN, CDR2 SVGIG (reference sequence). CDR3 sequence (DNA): TGTGCCTGGTCCCCTCTGAAAAACACTGAAGCTTTCTTT. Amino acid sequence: CAWSPLKNTEAFF.

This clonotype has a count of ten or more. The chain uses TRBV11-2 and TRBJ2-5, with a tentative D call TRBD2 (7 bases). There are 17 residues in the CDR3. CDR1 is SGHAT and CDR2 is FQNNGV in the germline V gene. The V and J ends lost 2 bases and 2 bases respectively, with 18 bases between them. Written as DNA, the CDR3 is TGTGCCAGCAGCTTAAGTCGCGCGGCGGGGGCACAAGAGACCCAGTACTTC. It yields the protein CASSLSRAAGAQETQYF.

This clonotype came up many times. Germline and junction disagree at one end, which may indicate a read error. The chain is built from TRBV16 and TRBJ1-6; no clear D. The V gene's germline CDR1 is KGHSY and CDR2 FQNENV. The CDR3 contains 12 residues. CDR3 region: CASSPGNSPLNF. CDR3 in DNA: TGTGCCAGCAGTCCGGGGAATTCACCCCTCAACTTT.

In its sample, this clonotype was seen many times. The CDR3 sequence: CASSHGTEAAEQYF. For the CDR3, the DNA is TGCGCCAGCAGCCACGGGACCGAGGCGGCCGAGCAGTACTTC. The chain uses TRBV4-3 and TRBJ2-7; D could derive from TRBD1 or TRBD2 (5 bases each). Germline V lookup: CDR1 LGHNA, CDR2 YSLEER. V was cut by 3 bases and J by 6 bases, with 15 bases left in between. CDR3 length equals 14 residues.

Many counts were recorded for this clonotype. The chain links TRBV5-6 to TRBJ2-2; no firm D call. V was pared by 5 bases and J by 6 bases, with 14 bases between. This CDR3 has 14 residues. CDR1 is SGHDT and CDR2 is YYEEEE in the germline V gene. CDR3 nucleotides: TGTGCCAGCAGACTCCAAGGAACCTCCGGGGAGCTGTTTTTT. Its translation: CASRLQGTSGELFF.

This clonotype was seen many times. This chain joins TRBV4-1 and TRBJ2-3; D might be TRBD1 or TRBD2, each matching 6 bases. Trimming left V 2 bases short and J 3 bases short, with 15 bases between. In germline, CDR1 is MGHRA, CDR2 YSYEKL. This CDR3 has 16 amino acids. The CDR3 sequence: CASSQRGGPATDTQYF. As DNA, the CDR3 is TGCGCCAGCAGCCAAAGAGGGGGGCCAGCGACAGATACGCAGTATTTT.

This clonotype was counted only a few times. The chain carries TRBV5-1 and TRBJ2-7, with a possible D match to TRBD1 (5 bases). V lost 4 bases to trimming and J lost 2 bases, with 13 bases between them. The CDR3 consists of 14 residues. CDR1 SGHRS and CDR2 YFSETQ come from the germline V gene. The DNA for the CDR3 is TGCGCCAGCAGCGAAAACACAGGCCCCTACGAGCAGTACTTC. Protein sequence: CASSENTGPYEQYF.

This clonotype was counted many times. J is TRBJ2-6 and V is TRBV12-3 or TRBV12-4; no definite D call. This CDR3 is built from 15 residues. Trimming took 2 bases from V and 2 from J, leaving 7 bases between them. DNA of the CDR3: TGTGCCAGCAGTTTATGGGCGACTGGGGCCAACGTCCTGACTTTC. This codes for CASSLWATGANVLTF.

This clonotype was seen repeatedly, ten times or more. CDR3 amino acids: CASRSDRVDSPLHF. The CDR3 DNA is TGTGCCAGCAGATCGGACAGGGTGGATTCACCCCTCCACTTT. This rearrangement joins TRBV6-2 or TRBV6-3 to TRBJ1-6; 8 nucleotides line up with TRBD1. The CDR3 spans 14 residues. Germline V gives CDR1 MNHEY, CDR2 SVGEGT. V dropped 6 bases and J dropped 8; count of bases not matched to a gene: 6.

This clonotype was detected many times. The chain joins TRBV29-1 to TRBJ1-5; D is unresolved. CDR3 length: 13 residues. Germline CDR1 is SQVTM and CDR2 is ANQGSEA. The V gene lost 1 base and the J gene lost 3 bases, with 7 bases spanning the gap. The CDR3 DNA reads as TGCAGCGTTGAAGGAGGAAACAATCAGCCCCAGCATTTT. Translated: CSVEGGNNQPQHF.

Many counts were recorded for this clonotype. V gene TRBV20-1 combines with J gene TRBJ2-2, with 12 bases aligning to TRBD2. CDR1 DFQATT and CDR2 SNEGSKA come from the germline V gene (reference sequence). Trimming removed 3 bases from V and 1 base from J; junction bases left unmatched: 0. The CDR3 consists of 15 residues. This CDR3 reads CSARTSGGNTGELFF. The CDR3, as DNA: TGCAGTGCTAGGACTAGCGGGGGGAACACCGGGGAGCTGTTTTTT.

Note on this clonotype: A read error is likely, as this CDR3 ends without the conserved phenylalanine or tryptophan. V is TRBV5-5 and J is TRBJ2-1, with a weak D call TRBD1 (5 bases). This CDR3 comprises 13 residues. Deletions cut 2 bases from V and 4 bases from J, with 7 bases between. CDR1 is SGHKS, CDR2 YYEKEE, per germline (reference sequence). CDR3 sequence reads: CASSFDSYNEQFN. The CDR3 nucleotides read TGTGCCAGCAGCTTTGACAGTTACAATGAGCAGTTCAAC.

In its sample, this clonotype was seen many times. CDR3 nucleotide sequence: TGCGCCAGCAGCCCGGAACCGGCGGGGGCGCGCACAGATACGCAGTATTTT. Translated: CASSPEPAGARTDTQYF. This chain connects TRBV5-1 to TRBJ2-3, with a possible D match to TRBD2 (7 bases). Per germline, CDR1 SGHRS and CDR2 YFSETQ. The CDR3 loop spans 17 amino acids. The V end lost 4 bases, the J end lost 1 base, and 19 bases lay between the germline ends.

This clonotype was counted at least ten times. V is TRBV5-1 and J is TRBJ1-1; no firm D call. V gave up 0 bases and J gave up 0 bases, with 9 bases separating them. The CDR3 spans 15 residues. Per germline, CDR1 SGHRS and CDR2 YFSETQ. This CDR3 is CASSLAQRMNTEAFF. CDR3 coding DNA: TGCGCCAGCAGCTTGGCACAACGGATGAACACTGAAGCTTTCTTT.